This T cell receptor (beta chain) was recovered during a study of T cell responses to AZD1222 COVID-19 vaccine. Trimming stripped 5 bases from V and 3 bases from J, with 7 bases between. CDR3 length: 13 residues. Germline V gene data show CDR1 as MNHEY and CDR2 as SVGAGI. Note on this clone: The antigen is not known.

Method: immunoSEQ multiplex PCR; TCRdb's copy keeps in-frame clones and lacks some. The data contain about 54,000 clones, around four fifths of them singletons. General study results and limits: The number of AZD1222 recipients seropositive at baseline was only five to seven. Possibly, clonal diversity was underestimated; donors were largely white British and included more females. Receipt of two AZD1222 doses was followed by a rise in Spike-specific TCR breadth and depth. Repertoires were obtained only post-peak T cell response.

This chain uses TRBV6-5 with TRBJ1-4; D is unresolved. The source was peripheral blood, collected on day 0 of AZD1222 vaccination. The sequence was obtained from an adult in good health. The CDR3 DNA reads as TGTGCCAGCAGTCGGGTCCCTAATGAAAAACTGTTTTTT. This translates into CASSRVPNEKLFF.